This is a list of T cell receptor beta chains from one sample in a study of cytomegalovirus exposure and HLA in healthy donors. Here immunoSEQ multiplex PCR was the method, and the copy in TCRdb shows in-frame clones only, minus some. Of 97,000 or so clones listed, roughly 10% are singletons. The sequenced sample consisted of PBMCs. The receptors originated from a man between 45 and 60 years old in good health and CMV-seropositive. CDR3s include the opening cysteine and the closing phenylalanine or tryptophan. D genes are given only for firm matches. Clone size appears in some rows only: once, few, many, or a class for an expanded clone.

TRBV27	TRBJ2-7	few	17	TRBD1	CASSMGSFTGGGYEQYF	TGTGCCAGCAGTATGGGAAGCTTTACAGGGGGTGGGTACGAGCAGTACTTC
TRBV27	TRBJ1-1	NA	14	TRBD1	CASNLQGARTEAFF	TGTGCCAGCAATCTACAGGGGGCCCGCACTGAAGCTTTCTTT
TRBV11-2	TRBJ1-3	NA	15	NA	CASRIQGVIGNTIYF	TGTGCCAGCAGGATACAGGGAGTAATCGGAAACACCATATATTTT
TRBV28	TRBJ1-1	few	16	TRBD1	CASINGGRGMNTEAFF	TGTGCCAGCATCAACGGTGGCAGGGGGATGAACACTGAAGCTTTCTTT
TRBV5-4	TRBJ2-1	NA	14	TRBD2	CASASGPSYNEQFF	TGTGCCAGCGCTAGCGGGCCCTCCTACAATGAGCAGTTCTTC
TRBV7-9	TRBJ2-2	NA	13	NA	CASSLDITGELFF	TGTGCCAGCAGCCTCGACATAACCGGGGAGCTGTTTTTT
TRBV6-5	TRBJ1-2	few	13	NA	CASSEVTWRGYTF	TGTGCCAGCAGTGAGGTAACGTGGCGTGGCTACACCTTC
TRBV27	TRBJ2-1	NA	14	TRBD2	CASSSGRRYNEQFF	TGTGCCAGCAGTAGCGGGAGAAGGTACAATGAGCAGTTCTTC
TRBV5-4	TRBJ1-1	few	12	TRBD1	CASSWGDSEAFF	TGTGCCAGCAGCTGGGGGGACAGCGAAGCTTTCTTT
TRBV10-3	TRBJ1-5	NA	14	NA	CAISESQGFQPQHF	TGTGCCATCAGTGAGTCGCAGGGCTTTCAGCCCCAGCATTTT
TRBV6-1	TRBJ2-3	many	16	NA	CASSEAPAAAPDTQYF	TGTGCCAGCAGTGAAGCCCCAGCGGCAGCACCAGATACGCAGTATTTT
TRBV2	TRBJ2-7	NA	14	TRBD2	CASSPPTSGYEQYF	TGTGCCAGCAGTCCTCCAACTAGCGGCTACGAGCAGTACTTC
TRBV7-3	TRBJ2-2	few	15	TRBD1	CASSPDRAGTGELFF	TGTGCCAGCAGCCCAGACAGGGCAGGCACCGGGGAGCTGTTTTTT
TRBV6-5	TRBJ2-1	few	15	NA	CASSYGGLGYNEQFF	TGTGCCAGCAGTTACGGCGGACTGGGCTACAATGAGCAGTTCTTC
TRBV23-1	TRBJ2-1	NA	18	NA	CASSQSRAGRNTYNEQFF	TGCGCCAGCAGTCAATCGAGGGCCGGGAGAAACACCTACAATGAGCAGTTCTTC
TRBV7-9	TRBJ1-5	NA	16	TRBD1	CASSFTGARGNQPQHF	TGTGCCAGCAGCTTTACAGGGGCGCGCGGCAATCAGCCCCAGCATTTT
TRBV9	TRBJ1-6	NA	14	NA	CASSVGVIDSPLHF	TGTGCCAGCAGCGTAGGAGTGATCGATTCACCCCTCCACTTT
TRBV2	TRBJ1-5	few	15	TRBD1	CASTKNRGPNQPQHF	TGTGCCAGCACCAAGAACAGGGGGCCGAATCAGCCCCAGCATTTT
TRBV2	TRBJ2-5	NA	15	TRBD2	CASSEAPRGGTSQYF	TGTGCCAGCAGTGAAGCCCCGCGCGGGGGAACGTCCCAGTACTTC
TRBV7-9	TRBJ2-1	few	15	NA	CASSPLALDAPEQFF	TGTGCCAGCAGCCCCCTAGCGCTTGATGCCCCCGAGCAGTTCTTC
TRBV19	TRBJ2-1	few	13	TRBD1	CASRSGQYNEQFF	TGTGCCAGTCGATCGGGACAGTACAATGAGCAGTTCTTC
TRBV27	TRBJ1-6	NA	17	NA	CASSFYAGVKGNSPLHF	TGTGCCAGCAGTTTTTATGCAGGGGTAAAAGGGAATTCACCCCTCCACTTT
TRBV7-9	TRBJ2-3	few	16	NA	CASSLVSPRGTDTQYF	TGTGCCAGCAGCTTAGTTTCTCCCCGGGGCACAGATACGCAGTATTTT
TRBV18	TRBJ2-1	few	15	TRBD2	CASSLLTSGDNEQFF	TGTGCCAGCTCTCTTTTGACTAGCGGGGACAATGAGCAGTTCTTC
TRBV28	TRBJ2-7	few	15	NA	CASSSLGTSTYEQYF	TGTGCCAGCAGTTCGTTAGGGACTTCAACCTACGAGCAGTACTTC
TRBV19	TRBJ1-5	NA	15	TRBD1	CASSTVDRGRQPQHF	TGTGCCAGTAGTACCGTCGACAGGGGTCGTCAGCCCCAGCATTTT
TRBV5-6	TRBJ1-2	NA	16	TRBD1	CASSLGPGQGRVGYTF	TGTGCCAGCAGCTTGGGACCCGGACAGGGGCGAGTCGGCTACACCTTC
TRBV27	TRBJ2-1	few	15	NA	CASSKGTPGVDEQFF	TGTGCCAGCAGCAAGGGGACTCCTGGGGTGGATGAGCAGTTCTTC
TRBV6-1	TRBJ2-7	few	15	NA	CASSELAGATYEQYF	TGTGCCAGCAGTGAACTGGCAGGCGCAACCTACGAGCAGTACTTC
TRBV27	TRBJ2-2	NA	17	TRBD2	CASSFRGLAGVTGELFF	TGTGCCAGCAGTTTCCGCGGACTAGCGGGAGTTACCGGGGAGCTGTTTTTT
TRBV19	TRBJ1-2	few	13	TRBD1	CASSTGNAHGYTF	TGTGCCAGTTCGACAGGGAATGCTCATGGCTACACCTTC
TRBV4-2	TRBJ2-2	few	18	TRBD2	CASSQDQAGLAAGGELFF	TGTGCCAGCAGCCAAGACCAGGCGGGACTAGCGGCTGGCGGGGAGCTGTTTTTT
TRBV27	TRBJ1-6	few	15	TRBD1	CASSLYRQGESPLHF	TGTGCCAGCAGTTTATACCGACAGGGGGAGTCACCCCTCCACTTT
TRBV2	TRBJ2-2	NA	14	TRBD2	CASSDIAGTGELFF	TGTGCCAGCAGTGATATAGCGGGCACCGGGGAGCTGTTTTTT
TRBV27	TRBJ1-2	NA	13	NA	CASSLSRDYGYTF	TGTGCCAGCAGTTTATCACGAGACTATGGCTACACCTTC
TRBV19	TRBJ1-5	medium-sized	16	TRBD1	CASTRKAGGINQPQHF	TGTGCCAGTACTCGAAAAGCAGGGGGCATCAATCAGCCCCAGCATTTT
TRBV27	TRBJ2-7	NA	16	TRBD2	CASGSATSGRSYEQYF	TGTGCCAGCGGGTCCGCGACTAGCGGGAGATCGTACGAGCAGTACTTC
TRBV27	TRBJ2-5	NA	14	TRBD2	CASSFWGGHGTQYF	TGTGCCAGCAGTTTTTGGGGAGGGCATGGGACCCAGTACTTC
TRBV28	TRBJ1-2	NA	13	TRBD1	CASTLLGQGGYTF	TGTGCCAGCACCCTCCTCGGACAGGGAGGCTACACCTTC
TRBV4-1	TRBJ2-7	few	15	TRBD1	CASSQGDSAPYEQYF	TGCGCCAGCAGCCAAGGGGACAGTGCACCCTACGAGCAGTACTTC
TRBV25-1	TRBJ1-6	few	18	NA	CASRGGLDRDTGRSPLHF	TGTGCCAGCAGGGGCGGGTTAGACCGGGACACAGGTCGGTCACCCCTCCACTTT
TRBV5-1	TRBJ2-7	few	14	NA	CASSSQVEQNEQYF	TGCGCCAGCAGCTCGCAGGTAGAACAAAACGAGCAGTACTTC
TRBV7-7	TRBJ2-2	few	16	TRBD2	CASSLTSGANTGELFF	TGTGCTAGCAGCCTCACTAGCGGGGCTAACACCGGGGAGCTGTTTTTT
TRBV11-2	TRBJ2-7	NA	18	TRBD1	CASSPTIRTGLQSYEQYF	TGTGCCAGCAGCCCGACGATAAGGACAGGGCTGCAGTCCTACGAGCAGTACTTC
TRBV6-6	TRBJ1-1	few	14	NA	CASSSLGTRSEAFF	TGTGCCAGCAGCTCTCTTGGAACTAGGTCTGAAGCTTTCTTT
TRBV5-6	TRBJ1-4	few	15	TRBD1	CASSPGTGDGEKLFF	TGTGCCAGCAGCCCCGGGACAGGGGACGGGGAAAAACTGTTTTTT
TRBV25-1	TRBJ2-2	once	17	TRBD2	CASSELGTSGRTGELFF	TGTGCCAGCAGTGAATTAGGGACTAGCGGGCGAACCGGGGAGCTGTTTTTT
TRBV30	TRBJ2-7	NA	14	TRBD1	CAWRPGQGSYEQYF	TGTGCCTGGAGACCGGGACAGGGATCATACGAGCAGTACTTC
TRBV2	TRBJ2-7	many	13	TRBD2	CASSGQRGNEQYF	TGTGCCAGCAGTGGACAGCGGGGAAACGAGCAGTACTTC